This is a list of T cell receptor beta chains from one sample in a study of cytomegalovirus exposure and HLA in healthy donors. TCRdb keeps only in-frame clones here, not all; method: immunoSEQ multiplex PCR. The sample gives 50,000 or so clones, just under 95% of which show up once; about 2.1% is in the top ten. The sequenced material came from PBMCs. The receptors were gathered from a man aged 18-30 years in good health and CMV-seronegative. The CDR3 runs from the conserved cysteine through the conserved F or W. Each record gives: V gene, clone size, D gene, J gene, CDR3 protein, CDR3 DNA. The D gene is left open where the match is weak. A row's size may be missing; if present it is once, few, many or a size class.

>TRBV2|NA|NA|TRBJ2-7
CASITQVLSYEQYF
TGTGCCAGCATAACGCAGGTTCTCTCCTACGAGCAGTACTTC
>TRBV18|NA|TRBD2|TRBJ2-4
CASSPPAGLGAKNIQYF
TGTGCCAGCTCACCGCCGGCAGGACTAGGAGCCAAAAACATTCAGTACTTC
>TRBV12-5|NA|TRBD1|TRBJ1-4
CASGLVLGTVNEKLFF
TGTGCTAGTGGTTTGGTACTAGGGACAGTTAATGAAAAACTGTTTTTT
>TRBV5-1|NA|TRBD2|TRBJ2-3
CASSLSLAGARDTQYF
TGCGCCAGCAGCTTGTCCCTAGCGGGAGCTCGGGATACGCAGTATTTT
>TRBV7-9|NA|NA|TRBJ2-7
CASSSFTAEQYF
TGTGCCAGCAGCAGCTTCACAGCCGAGCAGTACTTC
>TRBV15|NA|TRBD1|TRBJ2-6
CATSLTGAAGANVLTF
TGTGCCACCAGCTTAACAGGGGCGGCCGGGGCCAACGTCCTGACTTTC
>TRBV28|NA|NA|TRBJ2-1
CASGRGNEQFF
TGTGCCAGTGGGAGAGGGAATGAGCAGTTCTTC
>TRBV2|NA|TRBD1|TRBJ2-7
CASSATGASLDEQYF
TGTGCCAGCAGCGCTACAGGGGCATCCTTGGACGAGCAGTACTTC
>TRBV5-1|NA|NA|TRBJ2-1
CASSTYNEQFF
TGCGCCAGCAGCACTTACAATGAGCAGTTCTTC
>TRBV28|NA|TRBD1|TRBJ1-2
CASSTRGVGTGVSGYTF
TGTGCCAGCAGCACTAGAGGGGTCGGGACAGGGGTTTCGGGCTACACCTTC
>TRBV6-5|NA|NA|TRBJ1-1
CASSYLPSWTDTEAFF
TGTGCCAGCAGTTACCTCCCAAGTTGGACAGACACTGAAGCTTTCTTT
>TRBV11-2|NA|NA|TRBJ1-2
CASSLGGYGYTF
TGTGCCAGCAGCTTAGGCGGCTATGGCTACACCTTC
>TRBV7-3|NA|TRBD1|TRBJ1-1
CASSLRQGDTEAFF
TGTGCCAGCAGCTTAAGACAGGGCGACACTGAAGCTTTCTTT
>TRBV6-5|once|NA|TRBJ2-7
CASSFGRGDRVQYF
TGTGCCAGCAGTTTCGGGCGGGGAGATCGAGTGCAGTACTTC
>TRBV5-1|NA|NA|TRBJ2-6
CASSLARPGGAGANVLTF
TGCGCCAGCAGCTTGGCCAGACCGGGGGGCGCTGGGGCCAACGTCCTGACTTTC
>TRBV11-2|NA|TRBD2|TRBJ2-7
CASSFAPGLAGGEQYF
TGTGCCAGCAGCTTTGCCCCTGGACTAGCGGGAGGCGAGCAGTACTTC
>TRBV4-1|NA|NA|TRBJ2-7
CASSQESQGYTYEQYF
TGCGCCAGCAGCCAAGAGAGCCAGGGGTACACCTACGAGCAGTACTTC
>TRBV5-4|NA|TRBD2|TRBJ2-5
CASSLGTSGETQYF
TGTGCCAGCAGCTTGGGGACTAGTGGGGAGACCCAGTACTTC
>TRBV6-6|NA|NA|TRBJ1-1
CATRLGHLNTEAFF
TGTGCCACCCGTTTGGGCCATCTTAACACTGAAGCTTTCTTT
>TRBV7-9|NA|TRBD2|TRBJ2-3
CASSRAGDADTQYF
TGTGCCAGCAGCCGAGCGGGAGATGCAGATACGCAGTATTTT
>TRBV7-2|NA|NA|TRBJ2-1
CASSLDSLASVRQFF
TGTGCCAGCAGCTTAGATTCACTGGCCAGCGTCCGCCAGTTCTTC
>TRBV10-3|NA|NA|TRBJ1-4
CAISPGDGEKLFF
TGTGCCATCAGCCCAGGGGACGGTGAAAAACTGTTTTTT
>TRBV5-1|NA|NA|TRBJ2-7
CASTRGGEQYF
TGCGCCAGCACCCGCGGAGGGGAGCAGTACTTC
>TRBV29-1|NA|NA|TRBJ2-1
CSVVGDNEQFF
TGCAGCGTTGTCGGAGACAATGAGCAGTTCTTC
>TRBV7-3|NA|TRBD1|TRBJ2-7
CASSPDGTGTYEQYF
TGTGCCAGCAGCCCAGACGGGACAGGAACCTACGAGCAGTACTTC
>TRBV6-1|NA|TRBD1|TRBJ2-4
CASRRDRGDGNIQYF
TGTGCCAGCAGGCGGGACAGGGGGGACGGGAACATTCAGTACTTC
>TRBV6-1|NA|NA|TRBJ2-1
CASSLDSYNEQFF
TGTGCCAGCAGTTTAGACAGTTACAATGAGCAGTTCTTC
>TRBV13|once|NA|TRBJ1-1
CASSPGTSEAFF
TGTGCCAGCAGCCCCGGGACTTCTGAAGCTTTCTTT
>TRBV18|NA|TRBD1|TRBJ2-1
CASSPPTGLSYNEQFF
TGTGCCAGCTCACCACCGACAGGGCTGTCCTACAATGAGCAGTTCTTC
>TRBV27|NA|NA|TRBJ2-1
CASRKLATEQFF
TGTGCCAGCCGGAAACTAGCAACTGAGCAGTTCTTC
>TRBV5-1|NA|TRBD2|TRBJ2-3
CASSLASGRLEHTQYF
TGCGCCAGCAGCTTGGCCAGCGGGAGGTTGGAACATACGCAGTATTTT
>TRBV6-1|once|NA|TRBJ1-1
CASRVYSGTEAFF
TGTGCCAGCAGGGTATACTCAGGGACTGAAGCTTTCTTT
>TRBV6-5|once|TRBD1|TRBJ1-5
CASSPQGGNQPQHF
TGTGCCAGCAGTCCTCAGGGGGGCAATCAGCCCCAGCATTTT
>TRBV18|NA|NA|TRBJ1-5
CASSLRTANEPQHF
TGTGCCAGCTCCCTTAGGACAGCAAATGAGCCCCAGCATTTT
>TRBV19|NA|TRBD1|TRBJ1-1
CASSLERSLGQAGTEAFF
TGTGCCAGTAGTCTTGAACGTAGTCTGGGACAGGCAGGCACTGAAGCTTTCTTT
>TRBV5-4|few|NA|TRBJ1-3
CASSLGGGLFSGNTIYF
TGTGCCAGCAGCTTGGGGGGAGGCCTCTTCTCTGGAAACACCATATATTTT
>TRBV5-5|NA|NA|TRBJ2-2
CASSLRSGNTGELFF
TGTGCCAGCAGCTTGCGTAGCGGGAACACCGGGGAGCTGTTTTTT
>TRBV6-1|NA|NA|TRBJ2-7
CASSEARASAAYEQYF
TGTGCCAGCAGTGAAGCTAGGGCTAGCGCTGCCTACGAGCAGTACTTC
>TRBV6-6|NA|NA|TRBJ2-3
CASSYAGVHTDTQYF
TGTGCCAGCAGCTACGCCGGGGTTCACACAGATACGCAGTATTTT
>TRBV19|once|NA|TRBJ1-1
CASSTYRDTEAFF
TGTGCCAGTAGTACGTACAGGGACACTGAAGCTTTCTTT
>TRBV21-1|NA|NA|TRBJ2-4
CASTIHIQYF
TGTGCCAGCACCATCCACATTCAGTACTTC
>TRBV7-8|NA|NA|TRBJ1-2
CASSPRENYGYTF
TGTGCCAGCAGCCCCCGGGAAAACTATGGCTACACCTTC
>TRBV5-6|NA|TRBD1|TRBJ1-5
CASSLSDRSNQPQHF
TGTGCCAGCAGCTTGTCGGACAGGAGCAATCAGCCCCAGCATTTT
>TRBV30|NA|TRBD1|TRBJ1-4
CASDRAGEKLFF
TGTGCCTCGGACAGGGCGGGCGAAAAACTGTTTTTT
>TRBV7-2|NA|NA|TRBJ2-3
CASRSRAGAEDTQYF
TGTGCCAGCAGATCCCGTGCGGGGGCGGAAGATACGCAGTATTTT
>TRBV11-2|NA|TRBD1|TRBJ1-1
CASSLGQGGLNTEAFF
TGTGCCAGCAGCCTAGGACAGGGGGGCCTGAACACTGAAGCTTTCTTT
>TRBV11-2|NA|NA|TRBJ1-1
CASSPGTYLLLNTEAFF
TGTGCCAGCAGCCCTGGGACATACCTACTCTTGAACACTGAAGCTTTCTTT